The 25 T cell receptor beta chains given below trace back to one sample, sequenced in a study of shared clonotypes between healthy human individuals. Libraries were prepared by immunoSEQ multiplex PCR; TCRdb keeps only in-frame clonotypes and omits some of them. The sample includes around 2.1 million clones, 85% to 95% of them seen just once. Cells designated naive CD8 were CD45RO-negative and were positively selected for CCR7, with terminally differentiated effector memory CD45RA+ cells excluded. The sequenced sample consisted of naive CD8+ T cells from PBMCs. The receptors were gathered from a man in his late teens or twenties in good health. Some clones in this sample may be carry-over from other donors' samples.

As regards this clone: Other DNA sequences in the sample encode the same CDR3. The chain employs TRBV9 and TRBJ2-1; weak D call: TRBD2 (5 bases). CDR1 and CDR2 (germline): SGDLS, YYNGEE. The CDR3 is made up of 15 amino acids. The ends were cut back, 4 bases at V and 0 bases at J, with 11 bases in the middle. The CDR3 region has the DNA TGTGCCAGCAGCCCCAGAGGGAGCTCCTACAATGAGCAGTTCTTC. It yields the protein CASSPRGSSYNEQFF. The variable domain in full, completed from reference TRBV9 and TRBJ2-1, reads DSGVTQTPKHLITATGQRVTLRCSPRSGDLSVYWYQQSLDQGLQFLIQYYNGEERAKGNILERFSAQQFPDLHSELNLSSLELGDSALYFCASSPRGSSYNEQFFGPGTRLTVL.

The rearrangement uses TRBV2 and TRBJ2-3, with TRBD2 matching over 12 bases. V lost 6 bases and J lost 5; bases outside the gene matches: 6. The CDR3 runs to 15 residues. The germline gives CDR1 SNHLY, CDR2 FYNNEI. DNA for the CDR3: TGTGCCAGCAGCGTCACGGGACTAGCGGGAGATACGCAGTATTTT. As protein: CASSVTGLAGDTQYF.

The rearrangement links TRBV13 to TRBJ2-6, with TRBD2 identical over 7 bases. The CDR3 is 18 amino acids. Germline values: CDR1 PRHDT, CDR2 FYEKMQ (reference sequence). V trimming: 0 bases; J trimming: 0 bases; junction bases outside the gene matches: 5. The CDR3 DNA sequence: TGTGCCAGCAGCTTAGGCCGGCGGGGGAGCTCTGGGGCCAACGTCCTGACTTTC. It specifies CASSLGRRGSSGANVLTF.

J is TRBJ2-4 and V is TRBV6-1; 7 positions agree with TRBD1. Looked up from germline, CDR1 is MNHNS and CDR2 is SASEGT. With 6 bases clipped from V and 0 bases from J, the junction kept 5 bases outside the gene matches. The CDR3 has 15 amino acids. CDR3 coding DNA: TGTGCCAGCAGCGCGGACAGGCAAGCCAAAAACATTCAGTACTTC. Protein: CASSADRQAKNIQYF.

This clone was counted between two and nine times. Other DNA sequences in this specimen translate into the identical CDR3. The V call is TRBV25-1, the J call TRBJ1-1; maybe TRBD1 (5 bases). The CDR3 contains 16 residues. The germline gives CDR1 MGHDK, CDR2 SYGVNS. Trimming removed 3 bases at V and 0 bases at J, with 14 bases between. The CDR3 region has the DNA TGTGCCAGCAGTGATGGGGCAGGCCCTATGAACACTGAAGCTTTCTTT. Protein sequence: CASSDGAGPMNTEAFF.

The chain links TRBV6-1 to TRBJ2-7; no firm D call. The germline V gene has CDR1 MNHNS and CDR2 SASEGT. The CDR3 covers 17 residues. Trimming stripped 3 bases from V and 1 base from J, with 19 bases between. The CDR3 here is CASSEVGWAANSYEQYF. The CDR3 DNA follows: TGTGCCAGCAGTGAGGTGGGTTGGGCGGCCAATTCCTACGAGCAGTACTTC.

The J gene is TRBJ2-5, the V gene TRBV19; 7 nucleotides agree with TRBD2. This CDR3 has 15 amino acids. Losses at the gene ends were 1 base for V and 5 bases for J; bases not matched to a gene: 7. CDR1 and CDR2 from the germline V gene are LNHDA and SQIVND (reference sequence). CDR3 bases: TGTGCCAGTAGTATAGGGGTCAGGGAGGGTGAGACCCAGTACTTC. Translated: CASSIGVREGETQYF.

The chain recombines TRBV27 with TRBJ1-1; D possibly corresponds to TRBD1 (5 bases). The CDR3 runs to 15 residues. V lost 5 bases and J lost 0, with 13 bases in between. CDR1 is MNHEY and CDR2 is SMNVEV in the germline V gene (reference sequence). As DNA, the CDR3 is TGTGCCAGCAGTCTGGTCGGGACTTTGAACACTGAAGCTTTCTTT. It translates to CASSLVGTLNTEAFF.

This clone was counted only a few times. V is TRBV9 and J is TRBJ2-2; D not certain. CDR3 length: 17 amino acids. The germline V gene encodes CDR1 SGDLS and CDR2 YYNGEE. Trimming stripped 0 bases from V and 4 bases from J, with 16 bases between. For the CDR3, the DNA is TGTGCCAGCAGCGTAGCCGTAGTCCCATATGGCACCGGGGAGCTGTTTTTT. Protein: CASSVAVVPYGTGELFF.

The V and J genes are TRBV2 and TRBJ1-3; unclear D gene. The germline V and J ends were trimmed by 4 bases and 5 bases, with 12 bases remaining between them. Germline V gene sequence: CDR1 SNHLY, CDR2 FYNNEI. This CDR3 has 14 amino acids. The CDR3 here is CASSGRNPRNTIYF. The CDR3 bases are TGTGCCAGCAGTGGGAGAAATCCCAGAAACACCATATATTTT.

The rearrangement uses TRBV7-6 and TRBJ2-7; D may be TRBD1 or TRBD2 (6 bases each). Trimming stripped 6 bases from V and 5 bases from J, with 20 bases between. CDR3 length equals 15 residues. The germline CDR1 and CDR2 sequences are SGHVS and FNYEAQ. CDR3 sequence (DNA): TGTGCCAGCAGTTCCCGAGGGGGGCCCGGCCACGAGCAGTACTTC. Protein sequence: CASSSRGGPGHEQYF. The full variable domain, with the rest looked up from reference TRBV7-6 and TRBJ2-7, is GAGVSQSPRYKVTKRGQDVALRCDPISGHVSLYWYRQALGQGPEFLTYFNYEAQQDKSGLPNDRFSAERPEGSISTLTIQRTEQRDSAMYRCASSSRGGPGHEQYFGPGTRLTVT.

The J gene is TRBJ2-5, the V gene TRBV6-5, with 8 bases aligning to TRBD2. This CDR3 is 14 amino acids long. V gave up 6 bases and J gave up 5 bases; unmatched junction bases: 8. Germline values: CDR1 MNHEY, CDR2 SVGAGI. The CDR3 reads CASSERGSGETQYF. The CDR3 region has the DNA TGTGCCAGCAGCGAGCGGGGGTCTGGGGAGACCCAGTACTTC.

This clone is a singleton in its sample. The chain carries TRBV11-2 and TRBJ2-3; unclear D gene. CDR3 length: 13 residues. CDR1 is SGHAT and CDR2 is FQNNGV in the germline V gene. V dropped 5 bases and J dropped 4 bases, with 10 bases sitting between them. The CDR3 DNA is TGTGCCAGCAGCATCGACTGGTCAGATACGCAGTATTTT. This encodes CASSIDWSDTQYF.

The chain is built from TRBV6-5 and TRBJ2-1; D is possibly TRBD2 (5 bases). The CDR3 length is 15 residues. Trimming took 7 bases from V and 0 from J, leaving 13 bases between them. Germline V gene lookup returns CDR1 MNHEY and CDR2 SVGAGI. In DNA, the CDR3 is TGTGCCAGCACCCAGGCGGGCCACTCCTACAATGAGCAGTTCTTC. This encodes CASTQAGHSYNEQFF.

The count of this clone is one. The chain couples TRBV28 to TRBJ1-2; perhaps TRBD1 as D (6 bases). The CDR3 covers 16 residues. From germline, CDR1 is MDHEN and CDR2 SYDVKM. The germline V and J ends were trimmed by 5 bases and 6 bases, with 22 bases remaining between them. CDR3 DNA: TGTGCCAGCAGTATACCAGCCACAGGGTCTCTTGATGGCTACACCTTC. It codes for CASSIPATGSLDGYTF.

The J gene is TRBJ2-7, the V gene TRBV5-1; 15 bases are shared with TRBD2. CDR1 is SGHRS and CDR2 is YFSETQ in the germline V gene. This CDR3 has 16 residues. V was pared by 4 bases and J by 2 bases, with 4 bases of the junction left unmatched. The CDR3 region has the DNA TGCGCCAGCAGCGGCGGGACTAGCGGGAGGACCTACGAGCAGTACTTC. This gives the protein CASSGGTSGRTYEQYF.

The V gene is TRBV4-3, the J gene TRBJ1-2; 8 positions agree with TRBD1. CDR3 length: 16 amino acids. Losses at the gene ends were 3 bases for V and 0 bases for J; bases not matched to a gene: 6. Germline V gene sequence: CDR1 LGHNA, CDR2 YSLEER. The CDR3 nucleotides read TGCGCCAGCAGCCAGGACAGGGTGGGGCCTAACTATGGCTACACCTTC. It translates to CASSQDRVGPNYGYTF.

The rearrangement uses TRBV9 and TRBJ1-5; 7 positions agree with TRBD1. The J segment lost 5 bases and the V segment lost 2 bases, leaving 7 bases of the junction unmatched. Germline CDR1 reads SGDLS; CDR2 reads YYNGEE. The CDR3 is made up of 15 amino acids. CDR3 sequence: CASSVTGTEDQPQHF. In DNA form, the CDR3 reads TGTGCCAGCAGCGTCACCGGGACAGAAGATCAGCCCCAGCATTTT.

V and J are TRBV13 and TRBJ2-7, with 11 nucleotides matching TRBD2. The germline gives CDR1 PRHDT, CDR2 FYEKMQ (reference sequence). The CDR3 contains 16 residues. Unmatched junction bases numbered 8, after V lost 5 bases and J lost 2 bases. Here the CDR3 DNA reads TGTGCCAGCAGCCACCCAGTTAGCGGGAGGGCCTACGAGCAGTACTTC. This translates into CASSHPVSGRAYEQYF. The full variable domain, in which reference TRBV13 and TRBJ2-7 provide the parts outside the CDR3, is AAGVIQSPRHLIKEKRETATLKCYPIPRHDTVYWYQQGPGQDPQFLISFYEKMQSDKGSIPDRFSAQQFSDYHSELNMSSLELGDSALYFCASSHPVSGRAYEQYFGPGTRLTVT.

The CDR3 is CASSQDSRRNEKLFF. For the CDR3, the DNA is TGCGCCAGCAGCCAAGATAGCCGGAGAAATGAAAAACTGTTTTTT. The chain recombines TRBV4-1 with TRBJ1-4, with no clear D. Between the trimmed V and J ends, which lost 0 bases and 5 bases, there was a span of 10 bases. The CDR3 is 15 amino acids. Germline V gene data show CDR1 as MGHRA and CDR2 as YSYEKL.

V is TRBV28 and J is TRBJ2-7; tentatively, D is TRBD1 or TRBD2 (5 bases each). The CDR3 contains 13 residues. CDR1 and CDR2 (germline): MDHEN, SYDVKM. Trimming cost V 3 bases and J 5 bases, with 11 bases left between them. The CDR3 sequence is CASSLGPGNEQYF. In DNA form, the CDR3 reads TGTGCCAGCAGTTTGGGGCCGGGGAACGAGCAGTACTTC.

Remarks on this clone: This same CDR3 is encoded by further DNA sequences in the sample. The chain joins TRBV28 to TRBJ2-3; D not resolved. Germline V lookup: CDR1 MDHEN, CDR2 SYDVKM. Trimming removed 5 bases at V and 6 bases at J, with 12 bases between. The CDR3 consists of 13 residues. The CDR3 here is CASSPLGLDTQYF. The DNA for the CDR3 is TGTGCCAGCAGTCCACTTGGCTTGGATACGCAGTATTTT.

The CDR3 here is CASSSRQGGNTIYF. CDR3 coding DNA: TGTGCCAGCAGTTCCCGACAGGGAGGGAACACCATATATTTT. The J gene is TRBJ1-3, the V gene TRBV28; TRBD1 matches at 7 bases. The CDR3 spans 14 residues. CDR1 is MDHEN and CDR2 is SYDVKM in the germline V gene. Trimming took 4 bases from V and 7 from J; bases not matched to a gene: 7.

The J gene is TRBJ1-2, the V gene TRBV28; no clear D gene. The CDR3 contains 14 residues. The V gene's germline CDR1 is MDHEN and CDR2 SYDVKM. Trimming left V 1 base short and J 1 base short, with 7 bases between. The CDR3 DNA reads TGTGCCAGCAGTTTATCCGGCCGTAACTATGGCTACACCTTC. This codes for CASSLSGRNYGYTF.

CDR3: CASSSPVERGNNEQFF. CDR3 nucleotide sequence: TGTGCCAGCAGTTCCCCTGTTGAGCGGGGCAACAATGAGCAGTTCTTC. This chain links TRBV28 with TRBJ2-1, with TRBD2 identical over 7 bases. The germline V gene has CDR1 MDHEN and CDR2 SYDVKM. J lost 5 bases, V lost 4 bases, and 11 bases had no gene match. The CDR3 extends over 16 amino acids.